This T cell receptor beta chain was sequenced in a study of blood T cell repertoires in COVID-19. The protocol was immunoSEQ multiplex PCR, while the TCRdb copy is restricted to in-frame clones and leaves out a portion. The sample contains fewer than 300,000 clones, approximately 90% of which appear only once. CDR1 is SGHNT, CDR2 YYREEE, per germline (reference sequence). The CDR3 spans 15 residues. Trimming removed 4 bases from V and 5 bases from J; junction bases left unmatched: 9. The receptor was isolated from a middle-aged woman who had recovered from COVID-19. Sequenced sample: peripheral blood. The chain joins TRBV5-4 to TRBJ1-1; 9 bases line up with TRBD1. Here the CDR3 DNA reads TGTGCCAGCAGCCCCCAAGGGACAGGGAGTACTGAAGCTTTCTTT. This sequence encodes CASSPQGTGSTEAFF.